The 23 T cell receptor beta chains below all came from one sample that was sequenced in a study of blood T cell repertoires in COVID-19 (dated by TCRdb to 2020 to 2022). The method behind the library was the immunoSEQ multiplex PCR assay. As stored in TCRdb, this immuneACCESS dataset retains in-frame rearrangements with V and J assigned. A fraction of the clones does not appear; measured against another copy, unresolved V genes explain less than half of the discrepancy, and the remainder lacks a known reason. Across this sample there are roughly 150,000 clones, with about 80% seen only once. The ten top clones hold under 2.5% of the sample. Sequenced: peripheral blood. All receptors come from a woman over 75 with acute or convalescent COVID-19.

This rearrangement joins TRBV19 to TRBJ1-2, with a possible D match to TRBD1 (6 bases). The CDR3 sequence is 13 residues long. Germline assignment: CDR1 LNHDA and CDR2 SQIVND (reference sequence). The V end lost 3 bases, the J end lost 6 bases, and 11 bases lay between the germline ends. The CDR3 sequence: CASSIRDINGYTF. CDR3 nucleotides: TGTGCCAGTAGTATCCGGGACATCAATGGCTACACCTTC.

The V call is TRBV13, the J call TRBJ2-1; TRBD1 matches 10 bases. The germline V gene encodes CDR1 PRHDT and CDR2 FYEKMQ (reference sequence). V lost 0 bases to trimming and J lost 4 bases; unmatched junction nucleotides: 6. The CDR3 is made up of 17 amino acids. CDR3 DNA sequence: TGTGCCAGCAGCTTAGGATCCGGGACAGGGGTATACAATGAGCAGTTCTTC. Amino acid sequence: CASSLGSGTGVYNEQFF.

The chain has TRBV2 and TRBJ2-1; D gene ambiguous. The CDR3 has 13 residues. Trimming took off 6 bases at V and 1 base at J, with 7 bases between the two ends. Germline V lookup: CDR1 SNHLY, CDR2 FYNNEI. The CDR3 region is CASRSDSYNEQFF. CDR3 DNA: TGTGCCAGCAGGAGTGATTCCTACAATGAGCAGTTCTTC.

CDR3 sequence reads: CASSPGAGGNEQYF. The DNA of the CDR3 is TGTGCCAGCTCACCAGGTGCAGGGGGCAACGAGCAGTACTTC. The rearrangement uses TRBV18 and TRBJ2-7, with 8 bases identical to TRBD1. CDR3 length: 14 amino acids. Germline CDR1 is KGHSH and CDR2 is LQKENI. J lost 5 bases, V lost 2 bases, and 5 bases had no gene match.

The V and J genes are TRBV18 and TRBJ2-2, with TRBD2 matching 14 bases. Germline assignment: CDR1 KGHSH and CDR2 LQKENI. V was pared by 3 bases and J by 6 bases, with 3 bases of the junction left unmatched. The CDR3 sequence is 16 residues long. DNA for the CDR3: TGTGCCAGCTCACCGCCGGGACTAGCGGGAGCCGGGGAGCTGTTTTTT. Protein product: CASSPPGLAGAGELFF.

The chain links TRBV18 to TRBJ2-7; 14 bases map to TRBD2. Looked up from germline, CDR1 is KGHSH and CDR2 is LQKENI. The V and J ends lost 3 bases and 2 bases, in that order; junction bases with no gene match: 3. The CDR3 consists of 16 residues. The CDR3: CASSPRLAGGPYEQYF. The DNA for the CDR3 is TGTGCCAGCTCACCCCGACTAGCGGGAGGGCCCTACGAGCAGTACTTC.

This clone was observed once. CDR3 in DNA: TGTGCCAGCAGCTTATTTGGTACTGCGAACACCGGGGAGCTGTTTTTT. This gives the protein CASSLFGTANTGELFF. The V and J genes are TRBV7-2 and TRBJ2-2; D unclear. Trimming stripped 2 bases from V and 0 bases from J, with 10 bases between. The length of the CDR3 is 16 residues. Germline CDR1 and CDR2: SGHTA and FQGNSA.

The J gene is TRBJ1-6, the V gene TRBV11-2, with D hard to call. The germline CDR1 and CDR2 sequences are SGHAT and FQNNGV. V was shortened by 5 bases and J by 3 bases, with 14 bases between the two germline ends. The CDR3 spans 16 residues. DNA for the CDR3: TGTGCCAGCAGCCCCAAAGGGAGTCTCTATAATTCACCCCTCCACTTT. Protein sequence: CASSPKGSLYNSPLHF.

The chain combines TRBV30 with TRBJ2-7, with 8 positions matching TRBD1. There are 15 residues in the CDR3. With 0 bases clipped from V and 4 bases from J, the junction kept 8 bases outside the gene matches. Germline V gene lookup returns CDR1 GTSNPN and CDR2 SVGIG (reference sequence). In DNA form, the CDR3 reads TGTGCCTGGAGTGTTGGGCAGGGGGCCGGGTACGAGCAGTACTTC. Protein: CAWSVGQGAGYEQYF.

This rearrangement joins TRBV2 to TRBJ2-7, with 9 bases that match TRBD2. V lost 5 bases and J lost 6; bases outside the gene matches: 5. The CDR3 has 13 residues. CDR1 and CDR2 from the germline V gene are SNHLY and FYNNEI. The CDR3 DNA reads as TGTGCCAGCAGTTCACTAGCGGGCTCCGAGCAGTACTTC. Translated: CASSSLAGSEQYF.

J is TRBJ2-4 and V is TRBV19, with TRBD1 as a possible D gene (6 bases). CDR3 size: 16 residues. The germline gives CDR1 LNHDA, CDR2 SQIVND (reference sequence). The V end was cut by 3 bases, the J end by 0 bases, with 12 bases between. CDR3 residues: CASSIGQGKAKNIQYF. DNA of the CDR3: TGTGCCAGTAGTATCGGTCAGGGGAAAGCCAAAAACATTCAGTACTTC.

The J gene is TRBJ2-7, the V gene TRBV19; maybe TRBD1 (7 bases). Germline V gene data show CDR1 as LNHDA and CDR2 as SQIVND (reference sequence). Trimming shortened V by 7 bases and J by 3 bases, and 13 bases separated the two germline ends. This CDR3 has 13 residues. As DNA, the CDR3 is TGTGCCAGTAATCCAGGGGGGAACTACGAGCAGTACTTC. It is translated as CASNPGGNYEQYF.

The chain couples TRBV2 to TRBJ2-3; 7 nucleotides align to TRBD1. The CDR3 is made up of 15 amino acids. Germline loops: CDR1 SNHLY, CDR2 FYNNEI. The ends lost 6 bases at V and 2 bases at J; junction bases unmatched: 8. The CDR3 DNA is TGTGCCAGCAGGGAATCCGGGACAGTCACAGATACGCAGTATTTT. Residues: CASRESGTVTDTQYF.

DNA for the CDR3: TGTGCCAGTAGTATAAGTTGGGCTAGCGGGAGGGATACATACAATGAGCAGTTCTTC. It translates to CASSISWASGRDTYNEQFF. This sequence joins TRBV19 and TRBJ2-1; 12 bases agree with TRBD2. CDR1 is LNHDA and CDR2 is SQIVND in the germline V gene (reference sequence). The CDR3 sequence is 19 residues long. J gave up 4 bases and V 2 bases, and 12 bases lay outside the gene matches.

The chain joins TRBV7-9 to TRBJ2-1, with 11 positions matching TRBD2. The germline gives CDR1 SEHNR, CDR2 FQNEAQ (reference sequence). J gave up 7 bases and V 1 base, and 9 bases lay outside the gene matches. The CDR3 extends over 17 amino acids. The CDR3 bases are TGTGCCAGCAGCTTAGTAGCGGGGGGGCGTAGGGAGAATGAGCAGTTCTTC. Its protein is CASSLVAGGRRENEQFF.

This chain joins TRBV28 and TRBJ1-1, with D possibly matching TRBD1 (6 bases). CDR3 length: 12 amino acids. V lost 6 bases and J lost 7, with 12 bases in between. Germline V CDR1 and CDR2: MDHEN, SYDVKM. The CDR3: CASSQQGYEAFF. CDR3 in DNA: TGTGCCAGCAGCCAACAGGGATATGAAGCTTTCTTT.

The V call is TRBV3-1 (or the pseudogene TRBV3-2), the J call TRBJ1-2; weak D call: TRBD1 (5 bases). V lost 5 bases to trimming and J lost 2 bases, with 21 bases between them. Germline CDR1 LGHDT, CDR2 YNNKEL (reference sequence). The CDR3 covers 17 residues. CDR3 sequence (DNA): TGTGCCAGCAGCGAAGCGATGGTAGACAGCAGCAACTATGGCTACACCTTC. It encodes CASSEAMVDSSNYGYTF.

The chain uses TRBV6-5 and TRBJ2-7; D unresolved. The V gene's germline CDR1 is MNHEY and CDR2 SVGAGI. The CDR3 has 13 residues. V was shortened by 4 bases and J by 1 base, with 8 bases between the two germline ends. The CDR3 nucleotides read TGTGCCAGCAGTTTTGCGAAGTCCTACGAGCAGTACTTC. Its protein is CASSFAKSYEQYF.

This clone was counted a few times. The rearrangement joins TRBV6-4 to TRBJ1-1; no clear D gene. Germline assignment: CDR1 MRHNA and CDR2 SNTAGT. Deletions cut 1 base from V and 14 bases from J, with 23 bases between. This CDR3 contains 15 residues. DNA of the CDR3: TGTGCCAGCAGTGACTTTTTTTCCCGGACCGCCTCGGGATTCTTT. It yields the protein CASSDFFSRTASGFF.

The chain is built from TRBV19 and TRBJ2-3; maybe TRBD2 (7 bases). V dropped 5 bases and J dropped 2 bases, with 11 bases sitting between them. Germline assignment: CDR1 LNHDA and CDR2 SQIVND (reference sequence). The CDR3 loop spans 14 amino acids. The CDR3 DNA follows: TGTGCCAGTAGTCTCGCGGGGGCCACAGATACGCAGTATTTT. This codes for CASSLAGATDTQYF.

This rearrangement joins TRBV9 to TRBJ2-2; unclear D gene. CDR3 length: 14 amino acids. Trimming pared 2 bases from V and 0 bases from J, leaving 5 bases between. The V gene's germline CDR1 is SGDLS and CDR2 YYNGEE. CDR3 in amino acids: CASSVPTNTGELFF. CDR3 DNA sequence: TGTGCCAGCAGCGTTCCCACGAACACCGGGGAGCTGTTTTTT.

This chain connects TRBV7-8 to TRBJ2-2; 7 bases align to TRBD1. There are 16 residues in the CDR3. Germline V lookup: CDR1 SGHVS, CDR2 FQNEAQ. V dropped 3 bases and J dropped 7; count of bases not matched to a gene: 11. The CDR3 region has the DNA TGTGCCAGCAGCTTTGGGACAGCTATTCGACACGGGGAGCTGTTTTTT. Translation gives CASSFGTAIRHGELFF.

The chain has TRBV19 and TRBJ2-7, with 7 bases matching TRBD1. CDR1 LNHDA and CDR2 SQIVND come from the germline V gene (reference sequence). The length of the CDR3 is 13 residues. V dropped 3 bases and J dropped 3; count of bases not matched to a gene: 2. CDR3 sequence: CASSMGQSYEQYF. The CDR3 region has the DNA TGTGCCAGTAGTATGGGACAGAGCTACGAGCAGTACTTC. Combining the CDR3 with reference TRBV19 and TRBJ2-7 gives the whole variable domain DGGITQSPKYLFRKEGQNVTLSCEQNLNHDAMYWYRQDPGQGLRLIYYSQIVNDFQKGDIAEGYSVSREKKESFPLTVTSAQKNPTAFYLCASSMGQSYEQYFGPGTRLTVT.